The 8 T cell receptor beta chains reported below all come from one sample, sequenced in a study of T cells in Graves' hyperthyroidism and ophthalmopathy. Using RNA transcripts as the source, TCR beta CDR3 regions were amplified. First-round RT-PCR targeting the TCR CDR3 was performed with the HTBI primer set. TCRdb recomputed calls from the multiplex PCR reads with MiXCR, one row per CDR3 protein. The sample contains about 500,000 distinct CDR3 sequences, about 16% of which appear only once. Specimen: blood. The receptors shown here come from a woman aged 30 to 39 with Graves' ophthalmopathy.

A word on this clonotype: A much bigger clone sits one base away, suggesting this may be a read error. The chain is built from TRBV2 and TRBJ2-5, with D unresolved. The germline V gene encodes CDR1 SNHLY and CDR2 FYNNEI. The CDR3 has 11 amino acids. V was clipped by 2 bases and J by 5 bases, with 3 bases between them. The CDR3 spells CASSELETQYF. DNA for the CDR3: TGTGCCAGCAGTGAACTGGAGACCCAGTACTTC.

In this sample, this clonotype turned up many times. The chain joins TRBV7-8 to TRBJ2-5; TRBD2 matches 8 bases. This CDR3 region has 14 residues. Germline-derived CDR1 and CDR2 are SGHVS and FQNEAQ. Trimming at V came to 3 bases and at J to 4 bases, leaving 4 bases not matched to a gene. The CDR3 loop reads CASSLGREVETQYF. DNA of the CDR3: TGTGCCAGCAGCTTGGGGCGGGAGGTAGAGACCCAGTACTTC. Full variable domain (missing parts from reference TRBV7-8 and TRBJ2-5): GAGVSQSPRYKVAKRGQDVALRCDPISGHVSLFWYQQALGQGPEFLTYFQNEAQLDKSGLPSDRFFAERPEGSVSTLKIQRTQQEDSAVYLCASSLGREVETQYFGPGTRLLVL.

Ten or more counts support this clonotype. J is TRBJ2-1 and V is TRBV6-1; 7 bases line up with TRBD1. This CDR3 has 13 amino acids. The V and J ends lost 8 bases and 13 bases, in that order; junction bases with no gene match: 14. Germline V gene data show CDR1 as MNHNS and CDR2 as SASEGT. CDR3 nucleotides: TGTGCCAGCGGCCAACGTAGTGGGACAGTACAGTTCTTC. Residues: CASGQRSGTVQFF.

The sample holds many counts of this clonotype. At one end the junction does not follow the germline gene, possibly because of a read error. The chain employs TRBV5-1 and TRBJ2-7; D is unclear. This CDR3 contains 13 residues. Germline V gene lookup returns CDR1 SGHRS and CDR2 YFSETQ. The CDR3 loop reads CASSLLRNYEQYF. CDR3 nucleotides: TGTGCCAGCAGCTTGTTGAGGAATTACGAGCAGTACTTC.

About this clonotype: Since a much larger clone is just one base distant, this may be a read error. CDR3 in amino acids: CASGFDGRDRERREQYF. The CDR3 DNA reads as TGTGCCAGCGGCTTCGATGGCCGGGACAGGGAGCGTCGCGAGCAGTACTTC. V and J are TRBV11-2 and TRBJ2-7; 9 positions agree with TRBD1. Germline loops: CDR1 SGHAT, CDR2 FQNNGV. This CDR3 has 17 residues.

The DNA of the CDR3 is TGTGCCAGCAGACCCGGAGTTCACTACACCGGGGAGCTGTTTTTT. It codes for CASRPGVHYTGELFF. This chain joins TRBV6-1 and TRBJ2-2; D uncertain. Germline CDR1 reads MNHNS; CDR2 reads SASEGT. The length of the CDR3 is 15 residues. The V gene lost 6 bases and the J gene lost 3 bases, with 14 bases spanning the gap.

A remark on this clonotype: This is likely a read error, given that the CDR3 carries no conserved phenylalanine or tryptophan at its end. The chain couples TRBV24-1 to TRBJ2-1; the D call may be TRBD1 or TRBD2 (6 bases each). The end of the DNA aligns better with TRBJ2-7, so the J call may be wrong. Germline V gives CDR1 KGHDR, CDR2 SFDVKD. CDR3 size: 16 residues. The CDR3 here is CATSDSRRGASYEQYL. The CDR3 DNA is TGTGCCACCAGTGATTCTCGTAGGGGGGCCTCCTACGAGCAGTACCTC.

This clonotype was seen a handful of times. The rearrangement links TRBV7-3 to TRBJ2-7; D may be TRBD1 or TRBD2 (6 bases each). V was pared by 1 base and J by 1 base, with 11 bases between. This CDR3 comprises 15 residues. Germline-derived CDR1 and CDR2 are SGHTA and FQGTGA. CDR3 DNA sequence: TGTGCCAGCAGCTTAATGGGGGGCGCTTCCTACGAGCAGTACTTC. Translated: CASSLMGGASYEQYF.